Listed here are 30 T cell receptor beta chains from one sample, sequenced in a study of shared clonotypes between healthy human individuals. The protocol was immunoSEQ multiplex PCR, while the TCRdb copy is restricted to in-frame clones and leaves out a portion. The repertoire holds roughly 1,600,000 clones, with 97% to 99% as singletons. Sample: naive CD4+ T cells sorted from blood. The subset is: CD45RA+ positively selected. These receptors all stem from a man aged 25-45 years in good health.

V is TRBV7-2 and J is TRBJ2-2; perhaps TRBD2 as D (5 bases). The CDR3 contains 15 residues. Germline CDR1 SGHTA, CDR2 FQGNSA. V lost 5 bases and J 1 base, leaving 11 bases between the germline ends. CDR3 residues: CASSTTNVNTGELFF. DNA for the CDR3: TGTGCCAGCAGCACGACTAATGTGAACACCGGGGAGCTGTTTTTT.

The J gene is TRBJ2-5, the V gene TRBV28, with D hard to call. Germline V gene lookup returns CDR1 MDHEN and CDR2 SYDVKM. The ends were cut back, 8 bases at V and 5 bases at J, with 9 bases in the middle. CDR3 length equals 11 residues. CDR3 DNA: TGTGCCAGCGGCCTCTGGGAGACCCAGTACTTC. It yields the protein CASGLWETQYF.

In this sample, this clone turned up once. The chain has TRBV5-4 and TRBJ2-7; D may be TRBD2 (6 bases). The germline CDR1 and CDR2 sequences are SGHNT and YYREEE (reference sequence). Trimming shortened V by 4 bases and J by 9 bases, and 23 bases separated the two germline ends. This CDR3 has 15 residues. The CDR3 here is CASSLARGTFEAQYF. Here the CDR3 DNA reads TGTGCCAGCAGCCTCGCTCGGGGGACCTTTGAGGCGCAGTACTTC. Drawing the rest from reference TRBV5-4 and TRBJ2-7, the complete variable domain is ETGVTQSPTHLIKTRGQQVTLRCSSQSGHNTVSWYQQALGQGPQFIFQYYREEENGRGNFPPRFSGLQFPNYSSELNVNALELDDSALYLCASSLARGTFEAQYFGPGTRLTVT.

This sequence joins TRBV25-1 and TRBJ2-5; D uncertain. Per the germline V gene, CDR1 is MGHDK and CDR2 is SYGVNS. Trimming cost V 5 bases and J 1 base, with 11 bases left between them. This CDR3 is built from 14 residues. The CDR3 region is CASSISQIQETQYF. The CDR3, as DNA: TGTGCCAGCAGTATTTCACAGATCCAAGAGACCCAGTACTTC.

This rearrangement joins TRBV5-4 to TRBJ1-1; the D is unclear. This CDR3 has 14 residues. Germline CDR1 and CDR2: SGHNT and YYREEE (reference sequence). The V end lost 4 bases, the J end lost 0 bases, and 10 bases lay between the germline ends. The CDR3 sequence: CASSPDGLNTEAFF. The CDR3 nucleotides are TGTGCCAGCAGCCCCGATGGGTTGAACACTGAAGCTTTCTTT.

The chain links TRBV5-4 to TRBJ2-7; D is possibly TRBD1 (5 bases). The CDR3 consists of 16 residues. Germline values: CDR1 SGHNT, CDR2 YYREEE (reference sequence). V lost 0 bases and J 2 bases, leaving 15 bases between the germline ends. The chain's CDR3 is CASSLDWGAPPYEQYF. For the CDR3, the DNA is TGTGCCAGCAGCTTGGATTGGGGCGCCCCCCCCTACGAGCAGTACTTC.

This clone came up once. The chain is built from TRBV4-1 and TRBJ2-4; D is possibly TRBD1 or TRBD2 (5 bases each). From germline, CDR1 is MGHRA and CDR2 YSYEKL. V lost 5 bases and J lost 7, with 15 bases in between. This CDR3 has 14 amino acids. The CDR3 bases are TGCGCCAGCAGCATACCGGGACCTGGGAACATTCAGTACTTC. It is translated as CASSIPGPGNIQYF.

To note about this clone: Other DNA sequences within the sample encode an identical CDR3. The V gene is TRBV28, the J gene TRBJ1-2; no firm D call. Germline loops: CDR1 MDHEN, CDR2 SYDVKM. V was pared by 2 bases and J by 2 bases, with 6 bases between. CDR3 length: 13 residues. CDR3 sequence: CASSLTGNYGYTF. In DNA, the CDR3 is TGTGCCAGCAGTTTAACGGGAAACTATGGCTACACCTTC.

V usage is TRBV10-1 and J usage is TRBJ2-1; TRBD2 aligns across 8 bases. Trimming removed 11 bases from V and 0 bases from J; junction bases left unmatched: 6. From germline, CDR1 is WNHNN and CDR2 SYGVQD (reference sequence). The CDR3 totals 14 residues. CDR3 sequence: CAGDGTSSYNEQFF. The CDR3 DNA follows: TGCGCCGGAGACGGGACTAGCTCCTACAATGAGCAGTTCTTC.

The chain links TRBV5-1 to TRBJ2-2, with D possibly matching TRBD1 (6 bases). The CDR3 is made up of 16 amino acids. Germline CDR1 SGHRS, CDR2 YFSETQ. Trimming took 0 bases from V and 4 from J, leaving 13 bases between them. Written as DNA, the CDR3 is TGCGCCAGCAGCTTGGGAAAGACAGGCAGCACCGGGGAGCTGTTTTTT. This codes for CASSLGKTGSTGELFF.

CDR3 DNA: TGTGCCAGCAGCTTAGGTCCAGGGAAAGGTGAAAAACTGTTTTTT. Protein sequence: CASSLGPGKGEKLFF. The V call is TRBV11-2, the J call TRBJ1-4, with TRBD1 as a possible D gene (5 bases). The V gene's germline CDR1 is SGHAT and CDR2 FQNNGV. The CDR3 has 15 amino acids. V lost 1 base and J lost 7, with 13 bases in between.

With respect to this clone: Different DNA sequences within this sample yield the same CDR3. The chain links TRBV2 to TRBJ2-1; no clear D. V shed 4 bases and J shed 10 bases, with 5 bases lying between them. The CDR3 consists of 10 residues. Germline V gene lookup returns CDR1 SNHLY and CDR2 FYNNEI. The CDR3: CASSVGEQFF. CDR3 nucleotides: TGTGCCAGCAGTGTCGGAGAGCAGTTCTTC.

This clone was counted a single time. CDR3 nucleotides: TGTGCCAGCAGCGCGTCAAACCACAACAGGGATATCGAGCAGTACTTC. It yields the protein CASSASNHNRDIEQYF. V is TRBV21-1 and J is TRBJ2-7; TRBD1, the table's D call, was not compared with the DNA. TRBV21-1 is labeled a pseudogene. This CDR3 contains 16 residues.

The CDR3 region is CAWSPSILTYNEQFF. CDR3 sequence (DNA): TGTGCCTGGAGTCCCTCGATTTTAACCTACAATGAGCAGTTCTTC. The genes are TRBV30 and TRBJ2-1; D remains unclear. The V end lost 2 bases, the J end lost 2 bases, and 13 bases lay between the germline ends. The germline gives CDR1 GTSNPN, CDR2 SVGIG (reference sequence). This CDR3 region has 15 residues.

The V and J genes are TRBV5-1 and TRBJ1-5; 9 bases match TRBD1. Per the germline V gene, CDR1 is SGHRS and CDR2 is YFSETQ. Germline trimming cut 2 bases from V and 5 bases from J; bases unmatched to any gene: 5. CDR3 length equals 15 residues. CDR3 amino acids: CASSLKTGGDQPQHF. Written as DNA, the CDR3 is TGCGCCAGCAGCTTAAAAACAGGGGGCGATCAGCCCCAGCATTTT.

The chain combines TRBV7-8 with TRBJ2-7; 13 bases are shared with TRBD2. With V trimmed by 4 bases and J by 2 bases, 14 bases remained unmatched. CDR1 is SGHVS and CDR2 is FQNEAQ in the germline V gene. CDR3 length: 19 amino acids. DNA of the CDR3: TGTGCCAGCAGCTCGCCGGGACTAGCGGGAATAGGCCCCCCCTACGAGCAGTACTTC. Translated: CASSSPGLAGIGPPYEQYF.

V usage is TRBV28 and J usage is TRBJ2-7; D may be TRBD2 (5 bases). The CDR3 runs to 12 residues. Germline V gives CDR1 MDHEN, CDR2 SYDVKM. V gave up 7 bases and J gave up 5 bases, with 12 bases separating them. CDR3 region: CASTLRGNEQYF. Here the CDR3 DNA reads TGTGCCAGCACCCTGAGAGGGAACGAGCAGTACTTC.

This chain joins TRBV2 and TRBJ2-1, with a weak D call TRBD2 (6 bases). V was trimmed by 1 base and J by 5 bases, leaving 15 bases between them. CDR1 and CDR2 (germline): SNHLY, FYNNEI. The CDR3 extends over 16 amino acids. The CDR3 protein is CASSEGWGGADNEQFF. DNA of the CDR3: TGTGCCAGCAGTGAAGGGTGGGGCGGGGCCGACAATGAGCAGTTCTTC.

The chain couples TRBV30 to TRBJ1-3; D unresolved. This CDR3 region has 15 residues. Germline V gives CDR1 GTSNPN, CDR2 SVGIG (reference sequence). Trimming shortened V by 0 bases and J by 0 bases, and 9 bases separated the two germline ends. The CDR3 here is CAWSVARRSGNTIYF. CDR3 in DNA: TGTGCCTGGAGTGTTGCCCGTCGCTCTGGAAACACCATATATTTT.

This chain uses TRBV19 with TRBJ1-5; TRBD1 might be the D (6 bases). The ends were cut back, 0 bases at V and 6 bases at J, with 15 bases in the middle. The CDR3 sequence is 16 residues long. Germline CDR1 and CDR2: LNHDA and SQIVND (reference sequence). The CDR3 nucleotides read TGTGCCAGTAGTATAGAAGCGACAGGCCTTAGTCAGCCCCAGCATTTT. This encodes CASSIEATGLSQPQHF.

The chain links TRBV18 to TRBJ2-7; D is perhaps TRBD2 (5 bases). This CDR3 region has 13 residues. The germline gives CDR1 KGHSH, CDR2 LQKENI. Between the trimmed V and J ends, which lost 2 bases and 5 bases, there was a span of 10 bases. The CDR3: CASSPTGNHEQYF. The CDR3 nucleotides read TGTGCCAGCTCACCAACCGGGAACCACGAGCAGTACTTC.

V usage is TRBV7-9 and J usage is TRBJ1-1, with 7 nucleotides matching TRBD1. From germline, CDR1 is SEHNR and CDR2 FQNEAQ (reference sequence). With V trimmed by 1 base and J by 0 bases, 8 bases remained unmatched. CDR3 size: 17 residues. The DNA for the CDR3 is TGTGCCAGCAGCTTAGGTAGGACAGGCAACATGAACACTGAAGCTTTCTTT. It codes for CASSLGRTGNMNTEAFF.

This chain uses TRBV19 with TRBJ2-7; the D call may be TRBD1 or TRBD2 (6 bases each). Germline V lookup: CDR1 LNHDA, CDR2 SQIVND (reference sequence). The length of the CDR3 is 15 residues. The germline V and J ends were trimmed by 9 bases and 7 bases, with 25 bases remaining between them. In DNA, the CDR3 is TGTGCCAGCTCCGTCCGACGTAACGGGGGCCATGAGCAGTACTTC. Its translation is CASSVRRNGGHEQYF.

Note on this clone: At the DNA level, this CDR3 is encoded by other sequences in the same sample as well. This chain links TRBV7-9 with TRBJ2-1; D gene uncertain. The germline V and J ends were trimmed by 2 bases and 4 bases, with 3 bases remaining between them. The CDR3 has 12 residues. Germline CDR1 reads SEHNR; CDR2 reads FQNEAQ (reference sequence). The CDR3 spells CASSLPYNEQFF. The DNA of the CDR3 is TGTGCCAGCAGCTTACCGTACAATGAGCAGTTCTTC.

This rearrangement joins TRBV7-2 to TRBJ2-3, with D possibly matching TRBD2 (6 bases). Germline lookup yields CDR1 SGHTA and CDR2 FQGNSA. CDR3 length equals 16 residues. V was clipped by 3 bases and J by 2 bases, with 15 bases between them. DNA of the CDR3: TGTGCCAGCAGCTTGGGCGGGAACCCAGCCACAGATACGCAGTATTTT. The encoded protein is CASSLGGNPATDTQYF.

The chain is built from TRBV14 and TRBJ2-7, with a possible D match to TRBD2 (6 bases). This CDR3 contains 18 residues. Germline values: CDR1 SGHDN, CDR2 FVKESK. V lost 0 bases, J lost 7 bases, and 25 bases lay in between. The CDR3, as DNA: TGTGCCAGCAGCCAAGATATTGGAGGGAGCGGCAGTTGGAAGGAGCAGTACTTC. Protein: CASSQDIGGSGSWKEQYF.

Remarks on this clone: Other DNA sequences of this sample code for an identical CDR3. This chain uses TRBV14 with TRBJ1-1; 7 nucleotides match TRBD1. CDR1 SGHDN and CDR2 FVKESK come from the germline V gene. The ends lost 3 bases at V and 1 base at J; junction bases unmatched: 2. CDR3 length equals 14 residues. The CDR3 spells CASSHRGRNTEAFF. DNA for the CDR3: TGTGCCAGCAGCCACAGGGGGAGGAACACTGAAGCTTTCTTT.

J is TRBJ2-7 and V is TRBV6-1, with D perhaps matching TRBD1 (7 bases). V was trimmed by 6 bases and J by 3 bases, leaving 12 bases between them. The length of the CDR3 is 13 residues. CDR1 and CDR2 (germline): MNHNS, SASEGT. As DNA, the CDR3 is TGTGCCAGCAGCGGGGGACAGAACTACGAGCAGTACTTC. Residues: CASSGGQNYEQYF.

The gene calls are TRBV7-9 and TRBJ2-1; 7 bases are shared with TRBD1. Germline assignment: CDR1 SEHNR and CDR2 FQNEAQ (reference sequence). V lost 3 bases, J lost 4 bases, and 15 bases stayed unmatched. The length of the CDR3 is 18 residues. Here the CDR3 reads CASSFRQGRTRDYNEQFF. As DNA, the CDR3 is TGTGCCAGCAGCTTTCGACAGGGAAGAACGCGAGATTACAATGAGCAGTTCTTC.

CDR3 DNA sequence: TGTGCCAGCAGCTTAGGCCAGGACCTCGAGCAGTACTTC. Translated, it gives CASSLGQDLEQYF. V is TRBV7-6 and J is TRBJ2-7; D is unclear. V was pared by 1 base and J by 6 bases, with 10 bases between. Per the germline V gene, CDR1 is SGHVS and CDR2 is FNYEAQ. The CDR3 covers 13 residues.